Below, one TCR beta chain is given with its context. The junction and the germline gene differ at one end; a read error may be behind it. CDR1 SGHNT and CDR2 YYREEE come from the germline V gene (reference sequence). The CDR3 spans 15 residues. The data are from a study of blood T cell repertoires in COVID-19. About the research overall: Acute-phase and convalescent COVID-19 samples originated in the United States, Italy and Spain.

Per the authors' pipeline: Amplification of reference gene primers provided the estimated nucleated cell counts. The repertoire was sequenced with immunoSEQ multiplex PCR; TCRdb's copy has only in-frame clones and lacks some. That table is the source of V, J and clone size, and D and trimming were worked out from the DNA. The sample carries about 170,000 clones, under 85% recorded once. The TCR comes from an elderly man with COVID-19, enrolled during active disease. The gene calls are TRBV5-4 and TRBJ2-3; perhaps TRBD2 as D (6 bases). Sequencing used peripheral blood. The CDR3 protein is CASSLAGGSIDTQYF. In nucleotides, the CDR3 is TGTGCCAGCAGCTTGGCCGGGGGTAGCATAGATACGCAGTATTTT. The full variable domain, its missing parts supplied by reference TRBV5-4 and TRBJ2-3, is ETGVTQSPTHLIKTRGQQVTLRCSSQSGHNTVSWYQQALGQGPQFIFQYYREEENGRGNFPPRFSGLQFPNYSSELNVNALELDDSALYLCASSLAGGSIDTQYFGPGTRLTVL.